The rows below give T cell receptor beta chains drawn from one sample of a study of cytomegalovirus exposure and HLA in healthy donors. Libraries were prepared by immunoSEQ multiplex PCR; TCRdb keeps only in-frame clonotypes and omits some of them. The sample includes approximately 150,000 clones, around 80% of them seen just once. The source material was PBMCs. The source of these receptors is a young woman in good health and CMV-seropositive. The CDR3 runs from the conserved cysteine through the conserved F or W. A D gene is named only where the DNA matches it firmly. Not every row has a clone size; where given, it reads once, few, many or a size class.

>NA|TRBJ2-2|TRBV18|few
TGTGCCAGCTCACCGCGGCCGGCCGACACCGGGGAGCTGTTTTTT
CASSPRPADTGELFF
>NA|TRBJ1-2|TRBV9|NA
TGTGCCAGCAGCGTAGGTGAGGGGCGTATACGAGGGGGTGGCTACACCTTC
CASSVGEGRIRGGGYTF
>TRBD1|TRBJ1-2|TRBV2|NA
TGTGCCAGCAGTATGGACAGGGTCGGCTACACCTTC
CASSMDRVGYTF
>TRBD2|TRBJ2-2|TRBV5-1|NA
TGCGCCAGCAGCGTATCCGGGACTAGCGGGAGTCCCTGGGGGACCGGGGAGCTGTTTTTT
CASSVSGTSGSPWGTGELFF
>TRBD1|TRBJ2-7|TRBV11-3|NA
TGTGCCAGCAGCATAATAGCAGGGGGCGAGCAGTACTTC
CASSIIAGGEQYF
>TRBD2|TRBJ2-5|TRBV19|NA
TGTGCCAGTAGGACTAGCGGCAACCAAGAGACCCAGTACTTC
CASRTSGNQETQYF
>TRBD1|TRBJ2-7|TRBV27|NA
TGTGCCAGCAGCCCCGGGACAGAGCCCTACGAGCAGTACTTC
CASSPGTEPYEQYF
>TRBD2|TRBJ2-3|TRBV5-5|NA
TGTGCCAGCAGCCCGGGGTGGACTAGCGGACGGGATACGCAGTATTTT
CASSPGWTSGRDTQYF
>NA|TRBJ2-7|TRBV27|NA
TGTGCCAGCAGCGCCACGGGGGTCTCCTACGAGCAGTACTTC
CASSATGVSYEQYF
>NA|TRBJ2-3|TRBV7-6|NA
TGTGCCAGCAACGACGGGCAGGGTACGCAGTATTTT
CASNDGQGTQYF
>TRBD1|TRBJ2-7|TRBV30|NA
TGTGCCTGGACGACCTACAGGGGATCACACGAGCAGTACTTC
CAWTTYRGSHEQYF
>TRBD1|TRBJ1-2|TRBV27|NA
TGTGCCAGCAGTTCCAAGACAGGGTTCTATGGCTACACCTTC
CASSSKTGFYGYTF
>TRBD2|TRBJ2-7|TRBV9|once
TGTGCCAGCAGCCCTCTAGCGGACTCCTCCTACGAGCAGTACTTC
CASSPLADSSYEQYF
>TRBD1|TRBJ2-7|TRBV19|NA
TGTGCCAGTACGACGTCCGGGACAGGGATTCCCTACGAGCAGTACTTC
CASTTSGTGIPYEQYF
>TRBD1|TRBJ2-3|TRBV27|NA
TGTGCCAGCAGTTTTAGGGACAGGGGCCGAGATACGCAGTATTTT
CASSFRDRGRDTQYF
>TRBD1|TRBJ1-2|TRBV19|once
TGTGCCAGTAACCGGACAGGGGGACGTGGCTACACCTTC
CASNRTGGRGYTF
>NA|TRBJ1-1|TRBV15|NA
TGTGCCACCAGCAGAGATCAAACAGGCCGTGAAGCTTTCTTT
CATSRDQTGREAFF
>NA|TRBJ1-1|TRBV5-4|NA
TGTGCCAGCAGACCGGGGGGTGTCTCCACTGAAGCTTTCTTT
CASRPGGVSTEAFF
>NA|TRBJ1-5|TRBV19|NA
TGTGCCAGTACTTCTGGGCAGGGTAGCAATCAGCCCCAGCATTTT
CASTSGQGSNQPQHF
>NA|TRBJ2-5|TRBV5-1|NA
TGCGCCAGCAGCTTGGAAGGCGGCGGAGAGACCCAGTACTTC
CASSLEGGGETQYF
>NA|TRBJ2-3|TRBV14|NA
TGTGCCAGCAGCCTCCAGGGGACAGATACGCAGTATTTT
CASSLQGTDTQYF
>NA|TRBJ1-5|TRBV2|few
TGTGCCAGCAGTGACAGGGTCTCAAGCAATCAGCCCCAGCATTTT
CASSDRVSSNQPQHF
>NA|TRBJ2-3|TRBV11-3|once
TGTGCCAGCAGCTTAAGCGGAGGGGATACGCAGTATTTT
CASSLSGGDTQYF
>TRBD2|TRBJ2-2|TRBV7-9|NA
TGTGCCACTAGCGGAGCCCACACCGGGGAGCTGTTTTTT
CATSGAHTGELFF
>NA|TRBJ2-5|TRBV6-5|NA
TGTGCCAGCAGTTACTCGGGAGGAGCAGGCGAGACCCAGTACTTC
CASSYSGGAGETQYF
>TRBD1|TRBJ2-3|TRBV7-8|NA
TGTGCCAGCAGCCCTCCCACCGGGACAGACTTCACAGATACGCAGTATTTT
CASSPPTGTDFTDTQYF
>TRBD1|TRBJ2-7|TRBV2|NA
TGTGCCAGTACGATGGGACAGGGAACCTACGAGCAGTACTTC
CASTMGQGTYEQYF